The entry below gives a single T cell receptor beta chain sequence along with its context. This sample stems from a study of blood T cell repertoires in COVID-19. The wider study: Collection of acute and convalescent COVID-19 samples took place in the United States, Italy and Spain. PBMCs, B-cell-depleted T cells, or T cells provided the cDNA or gDNA that made up the material.

How the authors handled the data: How many nucleated cells were present was estimated from reference gene primer amplification. Produced via immunoSEQ multiplex PCR; TCRdb's table is partial and in-frame only. V, J and clone size are those of that table, while D and trimming were read from the DNA. The table records 190,000 or so clones, 70% to 90% of them present only once. The germline gives CDR1 MNHEY, CDR2 SVGAGI. The CDR3 contains 14 residues. V lost 2 bases to trimming and J lost 4 bases, with 11 bases between them. The sample was peripheral blood. The chain couples TRBV6-5 to TRBJ1-2; TRBD1 is a possible D gene (5 bases). The sequence was obtained from a woman aged 25 to 39 with active or convalescent COVID-19. The CDR3 here is CASSYAGRGYGYTF. The CDR3 region has the DNA TGTGCCAGCAGTTACGCGGGGCGGGGCTATGGCTACACCTTC.